This T cell receptor beta chain was recovered during a study of blood T cell repertoires in COVID-19 (dated by TCRdb to 2020 to 2021). About the full investigation: Collaborator samples came from the United States, Italy and Spain and covered acute and convalescent phases of COVID-19. The prospective study material was composed of cDNA or gDNA derived from T cells, B-cell-depleted T cells, or PBMCs. Where available, HLA class I and class II types were taken from metadata supplied by the sample provider and were not determined by assay-based typing. The repertoires were released in a freely available public database intended as a resource for research on the immune response to SARS-CoV-2. The samples were drawn from two sources: the first 160 participants of the ongoing ImmuneRACE study, and approximately 1,300 subjects contributed by 6 global collaborators. The sample metadata nearly always contained a de-identified subject ID, COVID-19 status, age in years and sex. The dataset comprised deeply sampled blood TCRbeta repertoires from subjects exposed to, actively infected with, or recovered from COVID-19.

In the prospective study, participants were roughly 18 to 100 years old, resided in fewer than 25 geographic areas of the United States, and were enrolled through a virtual design. To assign participants to cohorts, the prospective study relied on clinical history that participants themselves reported in a screening survey and a study questionnaire. Recovered participants in ImmuneRACE Cohort 3 were defined by two consecutive negative NP/OP PCR tests, clearance by a healthcare professional, or resolution of symptoms. In the prospective study, whole blood, serum and a nasopharyngeal or oropharyngeal swab were collected from each participant by mobile phlebotomists. Participants in the prospective study had the option to provide additional blood draws and questionnaires over a roughly two-month period. Prospective study blood samples were shipped either frozen or at room temperature before DNA extraction.

Per the germline V gene, SGHTA is the CDR1 and FQGTGA is the CDR2. Including cysteine and phenylalanine, the CDR3 has 14 amino acids. This entry keeps only the CDR3 DNA: 42 bases, framed from base 1. Trimming takes 0 bases from V and 2 bases from J, and the germline ends sit 8 bases apart. TCRbeta CDR3 regions were amplified from genomic DNA by means of the immunoSEQ Assay, a bias-controlled multiplex PCR. As for the original processing: The number of nucleated cells in each sample was estimated from the amplification of reference gene primers within the assay. To quantify the absolute abundance of each unique TCRbeta CDR3 rearrangement, sequence reads were collapsed and filtered. For each sample, productive Simpson clonality was calculated as the square root of Simpson's diversity index over productive rearrangements. TCRdb took over this immuneACCESS table, retaining in-frame rearrangements with V and J assigned. Such tables are incomplete; in checked studies, under half of the missing clones stem from an unresolved V gene, and the remainder is unexplained. V and J calls and clone size are given by that table; D and trimming were obtained from the DNA. Counted in this sample were around 300,000 clones; over 75% of them appeared once. About 5% of the sample comes from the top ten.

Concerning this clone: Its antigen has not been determined. The input lacks base qualities; no much larger clone sits a single base away.

Overall results and qualifications from the work: The amount of clinical and demographic metadata varied by source and participant and was provided uncurated.

Specimen: PBMCs or T cells enriched from blood (not recorded which). Recombination connected TRBV7-3 to TRBJ2-7, and the D gene may be TRBD1, 5 bases matching. The TCR sequence derives from a man aged 25 to 40 who had recovered from COVID-19. In nucleotides, the sequence is TGTGCCAGCAGCTTAACTGGGGCGCCCTACGAGCAGTACTTC. It is translated as CASSLTGAPYEQYF.